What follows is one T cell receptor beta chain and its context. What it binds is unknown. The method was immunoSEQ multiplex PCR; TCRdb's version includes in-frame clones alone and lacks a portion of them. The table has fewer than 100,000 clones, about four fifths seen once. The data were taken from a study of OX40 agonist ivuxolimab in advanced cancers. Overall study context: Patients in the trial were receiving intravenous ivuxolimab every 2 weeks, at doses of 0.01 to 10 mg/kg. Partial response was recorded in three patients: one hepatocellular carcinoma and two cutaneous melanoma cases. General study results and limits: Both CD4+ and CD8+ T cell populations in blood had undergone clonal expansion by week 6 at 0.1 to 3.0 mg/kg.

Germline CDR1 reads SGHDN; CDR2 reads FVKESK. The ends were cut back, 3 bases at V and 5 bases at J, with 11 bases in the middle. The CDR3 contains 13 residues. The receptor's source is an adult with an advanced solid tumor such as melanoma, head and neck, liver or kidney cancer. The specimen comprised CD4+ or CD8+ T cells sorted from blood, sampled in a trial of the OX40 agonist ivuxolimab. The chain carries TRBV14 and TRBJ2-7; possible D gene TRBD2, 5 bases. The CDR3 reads CASSHDLRDEQYF. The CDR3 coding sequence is TGTGCCAGCAGCCATGACTTGCGGGACGAGCAGTACTTC.